A single sample gave rise to the 21 T cell receptor beta chains below, sequenced in a study of cytomegalovirus exposure and HLA in healthy donors. The PCR contained 60 Vbeta and 13 Jbeta primers. The protocol was immunoSEQ multiplex PCR, while the TCRdb copy is restricted to in-frame clones and leaves out a portion. The sample contains more than 150,000 clones, around 80% of which appear only once. Material: PBMCs. The source of these receptors is a girl between 10 and 17 years old in good health and CMV-seropositive.

The chain links TRBV5-1 to TRBJ2-2, with unresolved D. Trimming stripped 4 bases from V and 3 bases from J, with 10 bases between. Looked up from germline, CDR1 is SGHRS and CDR2 is YFSETQ. CDR3 length: 14 residues. The CDR3 here is CASSLPRYTGELFF. CDR3 coding DNA: TGCGCCAGCAGCCTACCCCGGTACACCGGGGAGCTGTTTTTT. The entire variable domain, with the rest obtained from reference TRBV5-1 and TRBJ2-2, is as follows: KAGVTQTPRYLIKTRGQQVTLSCSPISGHRSVSWYQQTPGQGLQFLFEYFSETQRNKGNFPGRFSGRQFSNSRSEMNVSTLELGDSALYLCASSLPRYTGELFFGEGSRLTVL.

Notes on this clone: The identical CDR3 is also encoded by other nucleotide sequences in the sample. The gene calls are TRBV6-5 and TRBJ2-3; maybe TRBD2 (5 bases). This CDR3 region has 13 residues. Trimming removed 6 bases at V and 0 bases at J, with 7 bases between. Germline lookup yields CDR1 MNHEY and CDR2 SVGAGI. The CDR3 reads CASRRGSTDTQYF. As DNA, the CDR3 is TGTGCCAGCAGGCGAGGGAGCACAGATACGCAGTATTTT.

This clone was seen more than once but under ten times. CDR3: CASSQARVSYEQYF. As DNA, the CDR3 is TGCGCCAGCAGCCAAGCCAGGGTATCCTACGAGCAGTACTTC. This chain links TRBV4-1 with TRBJ2-7; a possible D gene is TRBD1 (5 bases). The CDR3 covers 14 residues. CDR1 and CDR2 from the germline V gene are MGHRA and YSYEKL. Trimming removed 1 base at V and 1 base at J, with 8 bases between.

The J gene is TRBJ1-5, the V gene TRBV30; possible D gene TRBD1, 6 bases. CDR3 length: 13 residues. With 4 bases removed from V and 3 bases from J, the gap between germline ends came to 10 bases. Germline CDR1 and CDR2: GTSNPN and SVGIG (reference sequence). The CDR3 sequence: CAWTKGHNQPQHF. For the CDR3, the DNA is TGTGCCTGGACCAAGGGACACAATCAGCCCCAGCATTTT.

V usage is TRBV2 and J usage is TRBJ2-1, with 8 bases that match TRBD2. After removal of 4 bases from V and 3 bases from J, the junction contained 8 bases not matched to a gene. Germline CDR1 is SNHLY and CDR2 is FYNNEI. CDR3 size: 16 residues. The CDR3 loop reads CASSGYPSGRYNEQFF. CDR3 in DNA: TGTGCCAGCAGTGGGTACCCTAGCGGGCGCTACAATGAGCAGTTCTTC.

J is TRBJ2-3 and V is TRBV6-6; 8 bases fit TRBD1. The germline gives CDR1 MNHNY, CDR2 SVGAGI (reference sequence). The J segment lost 0 bases and the V segment lost 8 bases, leaving 4 bases of the junction unmatched. This CDR3 has 14 amino acids. CDR3 DNA: TGTGCCAGCCGGGACAGGATTAGCACAGATACGCAGTATTTT. It codes for CASRDRISTDTQYF.

V and J are TRBV7-9 and TRBJ2-7; D might be TRBD2 (6 bases). V lost 0 bases and J 1 base, leaving 7 bases between the germline ends. CDR1 and CDR2 (germline): SEHNR, FQNEAQ (reference sequence). This CDR3 region has 14 residues. CDR3 sequence: CASSLAGTSYEQYF. Here the CDR3 DNA reads TGTGCCAGCAGCTTAGCCGGGACTTCCTACGAGCAGTACTTC.

This chain joins TRBV7-2 and TRBJ2-1; 11 bases align to TRBD1. The CDR3 totals 15 residues. V lost 5 bases and J lost 2; bases outside the gene matches: 2. Germline V gene sequence: CDR1 SGHTA, CDR2 FQGNSA. CDR3 region: CASSRDRGTYNEQFF. The CDR3 DNA reads as TGTGCCAGCAGCCGGGACAGGGGGACCTACAATGAGCAGTTCTTC. The full variable domain, its missing parts supplied by reference TRBV7-2 and TRBJ2-1, is GAGVSQSPSNKVTEKGKDVELRCDPISGHTALYWYRQSLGQGLEFLIYFQGNSAPDKSGLPSDRFSAERTGGSVSTLTIQRTQQEDSAVYLCASSRDRGTYNEQFFGPGTRLTVL.

This chain joins TRBV30 and TRBJ2-2; TRBD1 matches 9 bases. The CDR3 loop spans 14 amino acids. Germline loops: CDR1 GTSNPN, CDR2 SVGIG (reference sequence). Unmatched junction bases numbered 6, after V lost 6 bases and J lost 4 bases. For the CDR3, the DNA is TGTGCCTGTAGACAGGGGGTCCTCACCGGGGAGCTGTTTTTT. It yields the protein CACRQGVLTGELFF. Based on the CDR3 plus reference TRBV30 and TRBJ2-2, the full variable domain is SQTIHQWPATLVQPVGSPLSLECTVEGTSNPNLYWYRQAAGRGLQLLFYSVGIGQISSEVPQNLSASRPQDRQFILSSKKLLLSDSGFYLCACRQGVLTGELFFGEGSRLTVL.

This sequence joins TRBV28 and TRBJ2-1; D might be TRBD2 (7 bases). From germline, CDR1 is MDHEN and CDR2 SYDVKM. The V end lost 6 bases, the J end lost 8 bases, and 23 bases lay between the germline ends. This CDR3 is built from 16 residues. CDR3 nucleotides: TGTGCCAGCAGCCTAGGGGGGGGCGGCAATTTGGATGAGCAGTTCTTC. Translating gives CASSLGGGGNLDEQFF.

As for this clone: Within the sample, other DNA sequences also encode this same CDR3. The rearrangement links TRBV30 to TRBJ2-1; D uncertain. The V gene's germline CDR1 is GTSNPN and CDR2 SVGIG (reference sequence). The CDR3 length is 13 residues. The ends were cut back, 4 bases at V and 1 base at J, with 8 bases in the middle. The CDR3 DNA reads as TGTGCCTGGACCCCCGGGTCCTACAATGAGCAGTTCTTC. Protein sequence: CAWTPGSYNEQFF.

The chain links TRBV19 to TRBJ2-1; TRBD1 is a possible D gene (6 bases). CDR1 and CDR2 (germline): LNHDA, SQIVND (reference sequence). With 7 bases removed from V and 6 bases from J, the gap between germline ends came to 16 bases. The CDR3 loop spans 14 amino acids. The chain's CDR3 is CASTRQGSVNEQFF. Here the CDR3 DNA reads TGTGCCAGTACGCGGCAGGGGAGCGTCAATGAGCAGTTCTTC.

The V gene is TRBV7-6, the J gene TRBJ1-1; a weak D match, TRBD1 (6 bases). Germline values: CDR1 SGHVS, CDR2 FNYEAQ. CDR3 size: 12 residues. The ends were cut back, 4 bases at V and 7 bases at J, with 10 bases in the middle. In DNA form, the CDR3 reads TGTGCCAGCAGCTCCCGGGACAATGAAGCTTTCTTT. It encodes CASSSRDNEAFF.

This chain uses TRBV4-1 with TRBJ2-5, with D uncertain. There are 14 residues in the CDR3. Germline V CDR1 and CDR2: MGHRA, YSYEKL. V was pared by 0 bases and J by 2 bases, with 7 bases between. The CDR3 DNA is TGCGCCAGCAGCCAAGATTACAGTCAAGAGACCCAGTACTTC. Protein product: CASSQDYSQETQYF.

This chain connects TRBV2 to TRBJ1-5; no reliable D call. V was cut by 9 bases and J by 7 bases, with 22 bases left in between. The germline gives CDR1 SNHLY, CDR2 FYNNEI. CDR3 size: 15 residues. CDR3: CASQTSGILRQPQHF. In DNA form, the CDR3 reads TGTGCCAGTCAGACAAGCGGGATATTGAGGCAGCCCCAGCATTTT. The complete variable domain, with remaining parts taken from reference TRBV2 and TRBJ1-5, reads EPEVTQTPSHQVTQMGQEVILRCVPISNHLYFYWYRQILGQKVEFLVSFYNNEISEKSEIFDDQFSVERPDGSNFTLKIRSTKLEDSAMYFCASQTSGILRQPQHFGDGTRLSIL.

This clone came up a few times. This chain joins TRBV6-1 and TRBJ2-1; possible D gene TRBD2, 5 bases. V was trimmed by 0 bases and J by 7 bases, leaving 10 bases between them. The CDR3 covers 14 residues. Germline V gene sequence: CDR1 MNHNS, CDR2 SASEGT. CDR3 sequence (DNA): TGTGCCAGCAGTGAAGCGGGAGCTCGAAATGAGCAGTTCTTC. Its protein product is CASSEAGARNEQFF.

The chain has TRBV7-3 and TRBJ2-1; the D gene is possibly TRBD2 (6 bases). Trimming removed 1 base from V and 3 bases from J, with 10 bases in between. The CDR3 consists of 15 residues. The germline CDR1 and CDR2 sequences are SGHTA and FQGTGA. The CDR3 DNA reads TGTGCCAGCAGCTTAAATCGACTAGGCTACAATGAGCAGTTCTTC. Protein product: CASSLNRLGYNEQFF.

The chain carries TRBV19 and TRBJ1-1, with 7 bases identical to TRBD1. The CDR3 covers 15 residues. With V trimmed by 3 bases and J by 1 base, 5 bases remained unmatched. In germline, CDR1 is LNHDA, CDR2 SQIVND (reference sequence). CDR3 residues: CASSILGTANTEAFF. The CDR3 coding sequence is TGTGCCAGTAGTATTCTCGGGACAGCGAACACTGAAGCTTTCTTT.

This chain links TRBV7-2 with TRBJ1-6, with 7 bases aligning to TRBD1. CDR3 length: 15 amino acids. CDR1 and CDR2 (germline): SGHTA, FQGNSA. V was pared by 1 base and J by 6 bases, with 3 bases of the junction left unmatched. CDR3 nucleotide sequence: TGTGCCAGCAGCTTAGATAGGGGGCCTAATTCACCCCTCCACTTT. Translation gives CASSLDRGPNSPLHF.

The CDR3 is CASSLMWDRDTDTQYF. The CDR3 nucleotides read TGTGCCAGCTCACTGATGTGGGACAGGGACACAGATACGCAGTATTTT. The chain combines TRBV18 with TRBJ2-3; 9 bases match TRBD1. The V gene's germline CDR1 is KGHSH and CDR2 LQKENI. V shed 4 bases and J 2 bases; nucleotides not matched to a gene: 7. This CDR3 has 16 residues.

The table lists this clone with a few counts. The genes are TRBV6-4 and TRBJ2-3; 15 bases map to TRBD2. The CDR3 covers 16 residues. CDR1 is MRHNA and CDR2 is SNTAGT in the germline V gene. J gave up 6 bases and V 5 bases, and 6 bases lay outside the gene matches. CDR3 protein: CASSPEGTSGRDTQYF. The CDR3 DNA follows: TGTGCCAGCAGTCCCGAAGGGACTAGCGGGAGGGATACGCAGTATTTT.